The clone carrying this TCR beta chain was seen many times. The entry originates in a study of regulatory T cells in long-lasting Graves disease. Described time point: newly diagnosed GD, antithyroid drugs for less than 3 months. Construction of the TCR library relied on RNA isolated from PBMCs. iRepertoire HTBI primers and Arm-PCR of CDR3 regions built TCR beta libraries. A single record per CDR3 protein comes from TCRdb applying MiXCR to the multiplex PCR reads. The sample gives over 500,000 distinct CDR3 sequences, roughly 15% of which show up once; about 12% is in the top ten. The CDR3 contains 13 residues. Per germline, CDR1 MNHEY and CDR2 SMNVEV (reference sequence). The V end lost 5 bases, the J end lost 9 bases, and 17 bases lay between the germline ends. This sample also appeared in a second study, on T cells in Graves' hyperthyroidism and ophthalmopathy. Per that paper: Calling Graves' hyperthyroidism stable meant ophthalmopathy did not progress within 18 months. The HTBI primer set drove a first-round RT-PCR of the TCR CDR3.

This receptor was obtained from a man between 18 and 29 years old with Graves disease. The sample was peripheral blood mononuclear cells (PBMCs), taken at new diagnosis, from a patient treated with antithyroid drugs. The rearrangement uses TRBV27 and TRBJ2-7; D is ambiguous. In DNA form, the CDR3 reads TGTGCCAGCAGTATTCCGTTTGGTCCCCGGCAGTACTTC. Its translation: CASSIPFGPRQYF.